The rows below give T cell receptor beta chains drawn from one sample of a study of cytomegalovirus exposure and HLA in healthy donors. Here immunoSEQ multiplex PCR was the method, and the copy in TCRdb shows in-frame clones only, minus some. The sample has fewer than 200,000 clones; approximately 80% are singletons. Input material: PBMCs. These receptors were obtained from a woman between 35 and 50 years old in good health and CMV-seropositive. Each CDR3 is given without its conserved first and last residue. Each record gives: V gene, J gene, clone size, CDR3 protein. Clone size appears in some rows only: once, few, many, or a class for an expanded clone.

V gene: TRBV12-5
J gene: TRBJ2-3
clone size: .
CDR3 protein: ASGLGEGISTDTQY

V gene: TRBV5-4
J gene: TRBJ1-2
clone size: .
CDR3 protein: ASSSRDRAYGYT

V gene: TRBV21-1
J gene: TRBJ2-7
clone size: .
CDR3 protein: ASSKGGPKRSYEQY

V gene: TRBV9
J gene: TRBJ2-1
clone size: .
CDR3 protein: ASSVSGLAGVGYNEQF

V gene: TRBV5-4
J gene: TRBJ2-5
clone size: .
CDR3 protein: ASSVSETQY

V gene: TRBV27
J gene: TRBJ1-6
clone size: .
CDR3 protein: ASSSRTGHYNSPLH

V gene: TRBV19
J gene: TRBJ2-7
clone size: .
CDR3 protein: ASSPWTPPIYYEQY

V gene: TRBV11-2
J gene: TRBJ1-6
clone size: .
CDR3 protein: ASNHATLH

V gene: TRBV28
J gene: TRBJ2-2
clone size: .
CDR3 protein: ASISRQGYTGELF

V gene: TRBV19
J gene: TRBJ1-2
clone size: few
CDR3 protein: ASSGTGGYGYT

V gene: TRBV7-9
J gene: TRBJ2-5
clone size: .
CDR3 protein: ASSPQGQGETQY

V gene: TRBV19
J gene: TRBJ1-1
clone size: .
CDR3 protein: ASKGDRGLTEAF

V gene: TRBV5-6
J gene: TRBJ1-4
clone size: .
CDR3 protein: ASTGPANEKLF

V gene: TRBV2
J gene: TRBJ2-5
clone size: .
CDR3 protein: ASISGGETQY

V gene: TRBV19
J gene: TRBJ1-2
clone size: .
CDR3 protein: ASRPGQFNYGYT

V gene: TRBV28
J gene: TRBJ1-2
clone size: .
CDR3 protein: AEAGNYGYT

V gene: TRBV5-4
J gene: TRBJ1-2
clone size: few
CDR3 protein: ASSIDRVGDGYT

V gene: TRBV5-4
J gene: TRBJ2-5
clone size: few
CDR3 protein: ASSTDRVQETQY

V gene: TRBV7-2
J gene: TRBJ1-4
clone size: once
CDR3 protein: ASSFNRGEKLF

V gene: TRBV14
J gene: TRBJ1-6
clone size: .
CDR3 protein: ASSLTGGSPLH

V gene: TRBV6-1
J gene: TRBJ2-7
clone size: few
CDR3 protein: ASILGVNEQY

V gene: TRBV28
J gene: TRBJ2-1
clone size: .
CDR3 protein: ASSLGGAGGNIEQF

V gene: TRBV5-1
J gene: TRBJ2-1
clone size: once
CDR3 protein: ASSLELAGNYSEQF

V gene: TRBV2
J gene: TRBJ1-4
clone size: .
CDR3 protein: ASSERGTPNEKLF

V gene: TRBV10-2
J gene: TRBJ2-7
clone size: .
CDR3 protein: ASSDGGEQY

V gene: TRBV19
J gene: TRBJ1-3
clone size: .
CDR3 protein: ASIGGATIY

V gene: TRBV11-3
J gene: TRBJ2-7
clone size: .
CDR3 protein: ASSRASRGPAYEQY

V gene: TRBV2
J gene: TRBJ2-5
clone size: .
CDR3 protein: ASLGVNRGQRETQY

V gene: TRBV6-5
J gene: TRBJ1-3
clone size: .
CDR3 protein: ASKGGQFGNTIY

V gene: TRBV5-6
J gene: TRBJ2-5
clone size: .
CDR3 protein: ASSPHFTGYQETQY

V gene: TRBV5-1
J gene: TRBJ2-7
clone size: once
CDR3 protein: ASSYSLAGASYEQY

V gene: TRBV5-5
J gene: TRBJ1-1
clone size: many
CDR3 protein: ASSFTGGGTEAF

V gene: TRBV6-4
J gene: TRBJ1-2
clone size: .
CDR3 protein: ASSEGPGQGPSGYT

V gene: TRBV9
J gene: TRBJ2-1
clone size: .
CDR3 protein: ASSPLGYNEQF

V gene: TRBV4-3
J gene: TRBJ2-2
clone size: .
CDR3 protein: ASSVRLADTMAGELF

V gene: TRBV6-6
J gene: TRBJ2-7
clone size: once
CDR3 protein: ASSYESGGFYEQY

V gene: TRBV11-3
J gene: TRBJ2-6
clone size: .
CDR3 protein: ASSLGLTDSGANVLT

V gene: TRBV7-9
J gene: TRBJ2-3
clone size: .
CDR3 protein: ASQPGSGNTQY

V gene: TRBV14
J gene: TRBJ2-6
clone size: .
CDR3 protein: ASSQDMLQAYSGANVLT

V gene: TRBV7-2
J gene: TRBJ2-7
clone size: .
CDR3 protein: ASSQRGAYEQY

V gene: TRBV7-8
J gene: TRBJ1-2
clone size: .
CDR3 protein: ASSLGQAQNYGYT

V gene: TRBV6-5
J gene: TRBJ2-7
clone size: few
CDR3 protein: ASSYSRGTSYEQY

V gene: TRBV6-6
J gene: TRBJ1-4
clone size: few
CDR3 protein: ASGTQEKLF

V gene: TRBV2
J gene: TRBJ2-3
clone size: .
CDR3 protein: ASSLEPDTDTQY

V gene: TRBV27
J gene: TRBJ2-5
clone size: .
CDR3 protein: ASSSGGRRNQETQY

V gene: TRBV2
J gene: TRBJ2-5
clone size: .
CDR3 protein: ASRALEAGETQY

V gene: TRBV4-3
J gene: TRBJ2-2
clone size: .
CDR3 protein: ASSQDVRQGTGELF

V gene: TRBV7-2
J gene: TRBJ2-7
clone size: once
CDR3 protein: ASSLARDYEQY

V gene: TRBV7-6
J gene: TRBJ2-7
clone size: .
CDR3 protein: ASSLETEGVEQY

V gene: TRBV6-5
J gene: TRBJ1-2
clone size: few
CDR3 protein: ASSSDRAGYGYT

V gene: TRBV30
J gene: TRBJ2-3
clone size: few
CDR3 protein: AWSRLAGGDTQY

V gene: TRBV7-2
J gene: TRBJ2-7
clone size: few
CDR3 protein: ASSPPDRGGREQY

V gene: TRBV5-1
J gene: TRBJ2-7
clone size: .
CDR3 protein: ASRSSFGLAGDEQY

V gene: TRBV6-1
J gene: TRBJ2-2
clone size: few
CDR3 protein: ASDERGRVAGELF

V gene: TRBV7-8
J gene: TRBJ2-7
clone size: .
CDR3 protein: ASSPSGGEQY

V gene: TRBV5-4
J gene: TRBJ1-3
clone size: .
CDR3 protein: ASSPGGGSGNTIY

V gene: TRBV30
J gene: TRBJ1-1
clone size: .
CDR3 protein: AWGTGILNTEAF

V gene: TRBV7-9
J gene: TRBJ2-7
clone size: .
CDR3 protein: ASSPSTGAYEQY

V gene: TRBV11-3
J gene: TRBJ2-1
clone size: .
CDR3 protein: TSSHRTGGYNEQF

V gene: TRBV5-5
J gene: TRBJ2-3
clone size: few
CDR3 protein: ASSSQTSGNTQY